This TCR beta chain came from a study of early T cells in non-severe SARS-CoV-2 infection (dated by TCRdb to about 2021). About the investigation overall: TCR sequencing used bulk RNA from unsorted whole blood, so alpha and beta chains could not be paired.

Measured from the cysteine to the phenylalanine, the CDR3 is 12 residues long. Only CDR3 DNA is held: 36 bases, read in frame from base 1. As encoded in the germline V gene, CDR1 is SQVTM while CDR2 is ANQGSEA. V gives up 7 bases and J gives up 4 bases, and the segment between their germline ends measures 12 bases. The sample holds many counts of this clonotype. Its antigen remains undetermined. The sample holds no much larger clone one base away, and base qualities are not on file. Libraries came from 5' RACE. Sequencing took place on a NextSeq 500. To correct for sequencing error and PCR bias, the TCR library protocol tagged individual cDNA molecules with unique molecular identifiers. Sequencing covered both TCR alpha and beta chains, and within each sample the abundances of alpha and beta sequences were tightly co-correlated. Turning to the authors' computational methods: V gene, J gene and CDR3 annotation of TCR sequences was performed with Decombinator V4. TCRs were defined as expanded if a significant change between any two time points was detected under a Poisson model with p below 0.0001. Abundances of TCRs were expressed as counts per million after normalisation to the total number of TCRs sequenced in each sample. MAIT TCRs were defined by TRAV1-2 paired with TRAJ12, TRAJ20 or TRAJ33, and iNKT TCRs by TRAV10 paired with TRAJ18. VDJdb, accessed 1 November 2021, was searched for CMV, EBV and SARS-CoV-2 annotated TCRs, with TCRs annotated for multiple antigens excluded. TCRdb reran the public reads through fastp at Q25 and MiXCR, keeping productive beta chains. Each record represents a unique CDR3 protein, reported with the most common genes and DNA among its rows. TCRdb's processing, not the study's, gives the V and J calls here. The sample table shows 60,000 to 80,000 distinct CDR3 sequences, and more than 9% are seen once. About 3.9% of the sample goes to the ten largest clones.

The study was a case-control design nested within a healthcare worker cohort in London, UK, with weekly nasopharyngeal swab PCR tests and blood sampling. Healthcare workers were enrolled in the week of the UK lockdown, from 23 to 31 March 2020, and were followed every week for up to about 16 weeks. Study-wide conclusions, independent of this receptor: VDJdb matching was skewed toward anti-spike CD8 responses and likely underestimated virus-specific expansions, missing private and CD4 specificities.

The clonotype originates from an adult who was a healthcare worker with PCR-confirmed SARS-CoV-2 infection or an uninfected control (not recorded which). This chain joins TRBV29-1 to TRBJ2-3; the D gene is unclear. Sequenced material: whole blood. The nucleotide sequence is TGCAGCGCCGTGACTCTCCCAGATACGCAGTATTTT. This translates into CSAVTLPDTQYF.